This entry concerns a single T cell receptor (beta chain). As yet, its antigen is unknown. Blood sampling took place at baseline, cycle 4 day 1, and cycle 7 day 1. Only in-frame clones appear in the TCRdb table, and some are missing; sequencing was by immunoSEQ multiplex PCR. The sample includes more than 65,000 clones, approximately 85% of them seen just once. This sample was included in a study of OX40 agonist ivuxolimab in advanced cancers. Looking at the study overall: Patients in the trial were receiving intravenous ivuxolimab every 2 weeks, at doses of 0.01 to 10 mg/kg. Partial response was recorded in three patients: one hepatocellular carcinoma and two cutaneous melanoma cases.

Study-wide points: Some patients without response likewise showed low normalized clonal expansion.

The germline V gene encodes CDR1 SNHLY and CDR2 FYNNEI. The CDR3 consists of 17 residues. J was trimmed by 2 bases and V by 5 bases; bases with no gene match: 7. The sequence came from an adult with an advanced solid tumor such as melanoma, head and neck, liver or kidney cancer. Source: CD4+ or CD8+ T cells sorted from blood, taken in a trial of the OX40 agonist ivuxolimab. The chain carries TRBV2 and TRBJ2-2; 11 bases are shared with TRBD2. CDR3 in DNA: TGTGCCAGCAGTCCTGGGACTAGCGGAACCAACACCGGGGAGCTGTTTTTT. It specifies CASSPGTSGTNTGELFF.